This TCR beta chain came from a study of shared clonotypes between healthy human individuals. V lost 6 bases to trimming and J lost 3 bases; unmatched junction nucleotides: 10. The V gene's germline CDR1 is MDHEN and CDR2 SYDVKM. The CDR3 runs to 15 residues. TCRdb keeps only in-frame clones here, not all; method: immunoSEQ multiplex PCR. The repertoire holds over 850,000 clones, with around 82% as singletons. This TCR derives from a man between 18 and 29 years old in good health. Some clones in this sample may be carry-over from other donors' samples. Sequencing was performed on memory CD4+ T cells from PBMCs. Sample subset: CD45RA-negative fraction. This sequence joins TRBV28 and TRBJ2-7; TRBD1 matches 8 bases. The CDR3 nucleotides are TGTGCCAGCAGGAAACGCCCCACAGGGGGCTACGAGCAGTACTTC. Amino acid sequence: CASRKRPTGGYEQYF.